This passage covers 20 T cell receptor beta chains from one sample sequenced in a study of radiation and T cells in renal cell carcinoma. The time point is: blood 4 weeks post-SBRT, at nephrectomy. The treatment: 15 Gy SBRT to primary tumor, nephrectomy 4 weeks later. Using immunoSEQ multiplex PCR, the repertoire was profiled, and TCRdb retains in-frame clones only, with some absent. The sample shows 140,000 or so clones, 65% to 90% of them seen only once. The sequences come from blood, collected from a patient whose treatment included radiotherapy and nephrectomy. These receptors were obtained from a woman in her forties or fifties with renal cell carcinoma.

The J gene is TRBJ2-2, the V gene TRBV4-1; D might be TRBD1 or TRBD2, each matching 5 bases. CDR3 length: 17 amino acids. CDR1 is MGHRA, CDR2 YSYEKL, per germline. V was cut by 2 bases and J by 5 bases, with 18 bases left in between. The CDR3 nucleotides are TGCGCCAGCAGCCAACGGGGCCCCCGAAGAACTACCGGGGAGCTGTTTTTT. Translating gives CASSQRGPRRTTGELFF.

The chain carries TRBV5-4 and TRBJ1-4, with a possible D match to TRBD1 (6 bases). Trimming shortened V by 5 bases and J by 5 bases, and 10 bases separated the two germline ends. The CDR3 consists of 13 residues. Germline V lookup: CDR1 SGHNT, CDR2 YYREEE (reference sequence). CDR3 DNA sequence: TGTGCCAGCAGACAGGGCCGAAATGAAAAACTGTTTTTT. Protein sequence: CASRQGRNEKLFF. The whole variable domain, remainder taken from reference TRBV5-4 and TRBJ1-4, is ETGVTQSPTHLIKTRGQQVTLRCSSQSGHNTVSWYQQALGQGPQFIFQYYREEENGRGNFPPRFSGLQFPNYSSELNVNALELDDSALYLCASRQGRNEKLFFGSGTQLSVL.

As regards this clone: Other nucleotide sequences from this sample produce the same CDR3. The V gene is TRBV5-1, the J gene TRBJ1-4; tentative D call: TRBD1 (5 bases). The CDR3 runs to 14 residues. Trimming shortened V by 2 bases and J by 6 bases, and 11 bases separated the two germline ends. Germline V gives CDR1 SGHRS, CDR2 YFSETQ. CDR3 sequence (DNA): TGCGCCAGCAGCTTCTCAGGGCAGGATGAAAAACTGTTTTTT. Translated, it gives CASSFSGQDEKLFF. Full variable domain (remainder filled in from reference TRBV5-1 and TRBJ1-4): KAGVTQTPRYLIKTRGQQVTLSCSPISGHRSVSWYQQTPGQGLQFLFEYFSETQRNKGNFPGRFSGRQFSNSRSEMNVSTLELGDSALYLCASSFSGQDEKLFFGSGTQLSVL.

V gene TRBV2 combines with J gene TRBJ1-2, with D possibly being TRBD1 (6 bases). V dropped 5 bases and J dropped 7 bases, with 14 bases sitting between them. Germline-derived CDR1 and CDR2 are SNHLY and FYNNEI. The length of the CDR3 is 13 residues. The CDR3 here is CASSIQGLAGYTF. In DNA, the CDR3 is TGTGCCAGCAGTATACAGGGATTGGCTGGCTACACCTTC. Full variable domain (missing parts from reference TRBV2 and TRBJ1-2): EPEVTQTPSHQVTQMGQEVILRCVPISNHLYFYWYRQILGQKVEFLVSFYNNEISEKSEIFDDQFSVERPDGSNFTLKIRSTKLEDSAMYFCASSIQGLAGYTFGSGTRLTVV.

V is TRBV6-5 and J is TRBJ2-5; no reliable D call. V lost 7 bases and J 5 bases, leaving 8 bases between the germline ends. This CDR3 is 11 amino acids long. Looked up from germline, CDR1 is MNHEY and CDR2 is SVGAGI. The CDR3 DNA sequence: TGTGCCAGCACCTCCAGCGAGACCCAGTACTTC. Its translation is CASTSSETQYF.

The chain joins TRBV10-3 to TRBJ2-5; D is tentatively TRBD1 or TRBD2 (6 bases each). The V end was cut by 6 bases, the J end by 2 bases, with 13 bases between. This CDR3 comprises 14 residues. CDR1 is ENHRY and CDR2 is SYGVKD in the germline V gene. The CDR3 reads CAIRPRGGQETQYF. Written as DNA, the CDR3 is TGTGCCATCAGGCCCAGAGGGGGGCAAGAGACCCAGTACTTC.

The chain employs TRBV28 and TRBJ1-5; 9 bases agree with TRBD1. Germline V lookup: CDR1 MDHEN, CDR2 SYDVKM. The CDR3 is made up of 14 amino acids. J was trimmed by 5 bases and V by 4 bases; bases with no gene match: 3. The CDR3: CASSWDRDDQPQHF. CDR3 DNA sequence: TGTGCCAGCAGTTGGGACAGGGACGATCAGCCCCAGCATTTT.

The J gene is TRBJ2-3, the V gene TRBV19; D gene uncertain. V was pared by 5 bases and J by 5 bases, with 11 bases between. The CDR3 consists of 13 residues. Germline-derived CDR1 and CDR2 are LNHDA and SQIVND (reference sequence). For the CDR3, the DNA is TGTGCCAGTAGTGACAAAATAGGAGATACGCAGTATTTT. It specifies CASSDKIGDTQYF.

The gene calls are TRBV2 and TRBJ2-5; D may match TRBD1 or TRBD2 (5 bases each). Germline assignment: CDR1 SNHLY and CDR2 FYNNEI. V was cut by 2 bases and J by 5 bases, with 18 bases left in between. The CDR3 spans 16 residues. The CDR3 protein is CASSELGTYLGETQYF. The CDR3 DNA reads TGTGCCAGCAGTGAACTAGGGACCTACCTGGGGGAGACCCAGTACTTC.

This chain joins TRBV5-1 and TRBJ2-3, with 8 nucleotides matching TRBD1. The V and J ends lost 3 bases and 2 bases, in that order; junction bases with no gene match: 5. Germline V gives CDR1 SGHRS, CDR2 YFSETQ. The CDR3 is 15 amino acids. CDR3 in amino acids: CASSWDRLSTDTQYF. As DNA, the CDR3 is TGCGCCAGCAGCTGGGACAGGCTATCCACAGATACGCAGTATTTT.

The chain uses TRBV28 and TRBJ2-2, with D possibly being TRBD1 or TRBD2 (7 bases each). The V end lost 10 bases, the J end lost 7 bases, and 13 bases lay between the germline ends. CDR3 length: 12 residues. Germline V CDR1 and CDR2: MDHEN, SYDVKM. CDR3: CAIRGGLGELFF. Here the CDR3 DNA reads TGTGCCATCAGGGGGGGCCTCGGGGAGCTGTTTTTT.

This clone appeared a single time. The gene calls are TRBV28 and TRBJ2-5, with D unresolved. V shed 8 bases and J shed 7 bases, with 17 bases lying between them. Germline V gene data show CDR1 as MDHEN and CDR2 as SYDVKM. CDR3 length: 13 amino acids. The CDR3 is CASVSGGERTQYF. Written as DNA, the CDR3 is TGTGCCAGCGTATCGGGCGGAGAGCGGACCCAGTACTTC.

The V gene is TRBV5-1, the J gene TRBJ2-5, with 7 nucleotides matching TRBD1. This CDR3 is 13 amino acids long. Germline V gene data show CDR1 as SGHRS and CDR2 as YFSETQ. V lost 5 bases to trimming and J lost 1 base; unmatched junction nucleotides: 2. CDR3 in amino acids: CASRRDSQETQYF. CDR3 nucleotides: TGCGCCAGCAGACGGGACAGCCAAGAGACCCAGTACTTC.

The count of this clone is one. This chain links TRBV5-1 with TRBJ1-1; D is uncertain. Trimming pared 3 bases from V and 4 bases from J, leaving 10 bases between. There are 13 residues in the CDR3. Germline lookup yields CDR1 SGHRS and CDR2 YFSETQ. The CDR3 sequence: CASSSAVGTEAFF. The CDR3 bases are TGCGCCAGCAGCTCTGCGGTGGGCACTGAAGCTTTCTTT. The complete variable domain, with remaining parts taken from reference TRBV5-1 and TRBJ1-1, reads KAGVTQTPRYLIKTRGQQVTLSCSPISGHRSVSWYQQTPGQGLQFLFEYFSETQRNKGNFPGRFSGRQFSNSRSEMNVSTLELGDSALYLCASSSAVGTEAFFGQGTRLTVV.

This chain joins TRBV9 and TRBJ2-2; 7 bases are a match to TRBD2. Germline loops: CDR1 SGDLS, CDR2 YYNGEE. The V segment lost 1 base and the J segment 0 bases; nucleotides outside the gene matches: 3. The CDR3 sequence is 16 residues long. CDR3: CASSVLGGTNTGELFF. The CDR3 coding sequence is TGTGCCAGCAGCGTACTCGGGGGGACGAACACCGGGGAGCTGTTTTTT.

The chain carries TRBV18 and TRBJ1-3; the D is unclear. The germline V gene has CDR1 KGHSH and CDR2 LQKENI. The V end was cut by 0 bases, the J end by 0 bases, with 9 bases between. This CDR3 is 16 amino acids long. CDR3 bases: TGTGCCAGCTCACCACCACCTCAGCTCTCTGGAAACACCATATATTTT. Translating gives CASSPPPQLSGNTIYF. The whole variable domain, remainder taken from reference TRBV18 and TRBJ1-3, is NAGVMQNPRHLVRRRGQEARLRCSPMKGHSHVYWYRQLPEEGLKFMVYLQKENIIDESGMPKERFSAEFPKEGPSILRIQQVVRGDSAAYFCASSPPPQLSGNTIYFGEGSWLTVV.

The CDR3 here is CASSDTGTNMETQYF. CDR3 coding DNA: TGTGCCAGCAGCGATACCGGGACTAATATGGAGACCCAGTACTTC. The chain is built from TRBV9 and TRBJ2-5; the match to TRBD2 covers 7 bases. V was clipped by 3 bases and J by 5 bases; unmatched bases: 10. This CDR3 region has 15 residues. CDR1 is SGDLS and CDR2 is YYNGEE in the germline V gene.

This rearrangement joins TRBV6-1 to TRBJ2-3, with 11 bases aligning to TRBD2. J gave up 7 bases and V 1 base, and 10 bases lay outside the gene matches. The CDR3 length is 17 residues. Germline V gene data show CDR1 as MNHNS and CDR2 as SASEGT. The CDR3 nucleotides read TGTGCCAGCAGTGAAGTAAGGACTAGCGGGTTTGTGAATACGCAGTATTTT. Its protein product is CASSEVRTSGFVNTQYF.

The genes are TRBV5-8 and TRBJ1-2; perhaps TRBD1 as D (6 bases). The germline V and J ends were trimmed by 6 bases and 3 bases, with 15 bases remaining between them. This CDR3 region has 14 residues. CDR1 and CDR2 (germline): SGHTS, YDEGEE. The CDR3 region is CASTKPGAYYGYTF. CDR3 nucleotides: TGTGCCAGCACCAAACCGGGGGCGTACTATGGCTACACCTTC. Variable domain in full (rest from reference TRBV5-8 and TRBJ1-2): EAGVTQSPTHLIKTRGQQATLRCSPISGHTSVYWYQQALGLGLQFLLWYDEGEERNRGNFPPRFSGRQFPNYSSELNVNALELEDSALYLCASTKPGAYYGYTFGSGTRLTVV.

This clone was seen a few times. The chain couples TRBV6-1 to TRBJ1-2; the D is unclear. Germline V gene lookup returns CDR1 MNHNS and CDR2 SASEGT. The V gene lost 3 bases and the J gene lost 4 bases, with 6 bases spanning the gap. This CDR3 has 12 residues. The CDR3 DNA reads as TGTGCCAGCAGTGAGGTTATCTATGGCTACACCTTC. It yields the protein CASSEVIYGYTF.